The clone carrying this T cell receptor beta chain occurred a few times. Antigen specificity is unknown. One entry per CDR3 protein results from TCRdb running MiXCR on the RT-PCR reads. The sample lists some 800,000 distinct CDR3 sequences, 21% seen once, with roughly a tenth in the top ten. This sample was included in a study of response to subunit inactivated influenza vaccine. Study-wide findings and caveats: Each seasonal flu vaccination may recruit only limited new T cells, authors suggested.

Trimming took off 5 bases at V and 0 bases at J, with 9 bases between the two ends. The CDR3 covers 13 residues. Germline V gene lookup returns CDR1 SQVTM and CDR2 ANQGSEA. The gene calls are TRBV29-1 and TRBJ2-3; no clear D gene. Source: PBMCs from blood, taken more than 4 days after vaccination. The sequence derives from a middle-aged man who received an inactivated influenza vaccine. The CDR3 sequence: CSVLGYSTDTQYF. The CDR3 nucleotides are TGCAGCGTTCTCGGCTATAGCACAGATACGCAGTATTTT.